Presented here are 20 T cell receptor beta chains from one specimen sequenced in a study of cytomegalovirus exposure and HLA in healthy donors. The repertoire was sequenced with immunoSEQ multiplex PCR; TCRdb's copy has only in-frame clones and lacks some. The sample lists some 140,000 clones; 70% to 85% were seen once. The sample taken for sequencing was PBMCs. All receptors derive from a man aged 30 to 39 in good health and CMV-seropositive.

The CDR3 nucleotides are TGTGCCAGCAGCTCACAGGGGTACGAGCAGTACTTC. Its translation: CASSSQGYEQYF. The V and J genes are TRBV5-6 and TRBJ2-7; 7 positions agree with TRBD1. CDR3 length: 12 residues. V dropped 3 bases and J dropped 4; count of bases not matched to a gene: 1. The germline V gene has CDR1 SGHDT and CDR2 YYEEEE.

The chain uses TRBV14 and TRBJ1-2, with D possibly being TRBD1 (5 bases). The CDR3 is 19 residues long. The germline V gene encodes CDR1 SGHDN and CDR2 FVKESK. Trimming removed 0 bases at V and 8 bases at J, with 28 bases between. The CDR3 region has the DNA TGTGCCAGCAGCCAAGATACGATGTCCCCTGGTACAGGAATATGGGGCTACACCTTC. This translates into CASSQDTMSPGTGIWGYTF.

J is TRBJ2-7 and V is TRBV6-5; 7 bases fit TRBD1. The germline V gene has CDR1 MNHEY and CDR2 SVGAGI. The trim removed 10 bases at V and 9 bases at J, leaving 9 bases unmatched. The CDR3 covers 11 residues. Here the CDR3 DNA reads TGTGCCACCTGGGACAGTAATAGGCAGTACTTC. This encodes CATWDSNRQYF.

This clone was counted only a few times. J is TRBJ2-2 and V is TRBV4-2; 9 bases agree with TRBD2. Germline V lookup: CDR1 LGHNA, CDR2 YNFKEQ. The CDR3 has 17 amino acids. Trimming took 0 bases from V and 4 from J; bases not matched to a gene: 6. CDR3 DNA sequence: TGTGCCAGCAGCCAAGAAGTACTAGCGGGCCGCACCGGGGAGCTGTTTTTT. Amino acid sequence: CASSQEVLAGRTGELFF.

The chain combines TRBV11-2 with TRBJ1-2; a possible D gene is TRBD1 (5 bases). Trimming shortened V by 5 bases and J by 4 bases, and 26 bases separated the two germline ends. Germline CDR1 and CDR2: SGHAT and FQNNGV. This CDR3 contains 18 residues. The CDR3 loop reads CASSPVLRRGPYGYGYTF. CDR3 nucleotides: TGTGCCAGCAGCCCCGTTTTAAGGAGGGGACCTTATGGCTATGGCTACACCTTC.

This chain links TRBV29-1 with TRBJ1-2; no firm D call. Looked up from germline, CDR1 is SQVTM and CDR2 is ANQGSEA. Trimming removed 5 bases at V and 1 base at J, with 11 bases between. The CDR3 extends over 13 amino acids. DNA of the CDR3: TGCAGCGTTCGACTCGCGAGTAACTATGGCTACACCTTC. It specifies CSVRLASNYGYTF.

The chain recombines TRBV7-3 with TRBJ2-7, with D possibly TRBD1 on 5 matching bases. CDR3 length: 13 amino acids. Trimming stripped 1 base from V and 3 bases from J, with 7 bases between. The germline gives CDR1 SGHTA, CDR2 FQGTGA. CDR3 in amino acids: CASSLNRGYEQYF. The CDR3, as DNA: TGTGCCAGCAGCTTAAATAGGGGCTACGAGCAGTACTTC.

The chain joins TRBV7-2 to TRBJ1-5; 8 nucleotides match TRBD1. The germline V gene encodes CDR1 SGHTA and CDR2 FQGNSA. V was clipped by 4 bases and J by 2 bases; unmatched bases: 7. The CDR3 totals 16 residues. The CDR3 DNA reads TGTGCCAGCAGCTCGCGGACAGGGTCGGGCAATCAGCCCCAGCATTTT. It encodes CASSSRTGSGNQPQHF.

This rearrangement joins TRBV5-1 to TRBJ2-3; a weak D match, TRBD1 (6 bases). CDR3 length: 14 residues. Deletions cut 8 bases from V and 1 base from J, with 14 bases between. Germline V gives CDR1 SGHRS, CDR2 YFSETQ. For the CDR3, the DNA is TGCGCCAGTTTACAGGGAGCTGGCACAGATACGCAGTATTTT. This encodes CASLQGAGTDTQYF.

The chain recombines TRBV25-1 with TRBJ2-3; TRBD2 matches 8 bases. The V and J ends lost 3 bases and 2 bases, in that order; junction bases with no gene match: 4. This CDR3 has 15 residues. Per germline, CDR1 MGHDK and CDR2 SYGVNS. CDR3 bases: TGTGCCAGCAGTGATCCGGGACTAGACACAGATACGCAGTATTTT. It yields the protein CASSDPGLDTDTQYF.

The chain links TRBV5-1 to TRBJ1-2; TRBD1 might be the D (6 bases). Deletions cut 4 bases from V and 4 bases from J, with 20 bases between. Germline lookup yields CDR1 SGHRS and CDR2 YFSETQ. CDR3 length: 16 amino acids. As DNA, the CDR3 is TGCGCCAGCAGCCCTACCGGACAGAGGGCGAGCTATGGCTACACCTTC. This gives the protein CASSPTGQRASYGYTF. Looking up the rest from reference TRBV5-1 and TRBJ1-2 gives the full variable domain: KAGVTQTPRYLIKTRGQQVTLSCSPISGHRSVSWYQQTPGQGLQFLFEYFSETQRNKGNFPGRFSGRQFSNSRSEMNVSTLELGDSALYLCASSPTGQRASYGYTFGSGTRLTVV.

V is TRBV7-2 and J is TRBJ2-7; TRBD2 matches 11 bases. The ends lost 2 bases at V and 7 bases at J; junction bases unmatched: 7. The CDR3 runs 15 residues. Per the germline V gene, CDR1 is SGHTA and CDR2 is FQGNSA. CDR3 nucleotide sequence: TGTGCCAGCAGCTTATCAACTAGCGGGAGAGGGGAGCAGTACTTC. It encodes CASSLSTSGRGEQYF.

The rearrangement links TRBV12-5 to TRBJ2-1, with D tentatively TRBD2 (6 bases). Germline V gives CDR1 LGHNT, CDR2 FRNRAP. Trimming pared 3 bases from V and 1 base from J, leaving 7 bases between. The CDR3 consists of 14 residues. In DNA, the CDR3 is TGTGCTAGTGGTTTAGGACTATCCTACAATGAGCAGTTCTTC. Translated: CASGLGLSYNEQFF. The full variable domain, completed using reference TRBV12-5 and TRBJ2-1, is DARVTQTPRHKVTEMGQEVTMRCQPILGHNTVFWYRQTMMQGLELLAYFRNRAPLDDSGMPKDRFSAEMPDATLATLKIQPSEPRDSAVYFCASGLGLSYNEQFFGPGTRLTVL.

CDR3 in DNA: TGTGCCAGCACCCTACAGGGGGCGAATTCACCCCTCCACTTT. It translates to CASTLQGANSPLHF. This sequence joins TRBV5-4 and TRBJ1-6; 9 bases agree with TRBD1. J lost 7 bases, V lost 6 bases, and 5 bases had no gene match. Per germline, CDR1 SGHNT and CDR2 YYREEE (reference sequence). The CDR3 contains 14 residues.

This rearrangement joins TRBV5-4 to TRBJ1-2; 7 bases align to TRBD1. This CDR3 contains 16 residues. CDR1 is SGHNT and CDR2 is YYREEE in the germline V gene (reference sequence). V was pared by 4 bases and J by 11 bases, with 20 bases of the junction left unmatched. CDR3 nucleotides: TGTGCCAGCAGCAATACGATGACAGGGAAACGGCTATGGTACACCTTC. It is translated as CASSNTMTGKRLWYTF.

The chain joins TRBV18 to TRBJ1-2, with 9 positions matching TRBD1. With 8 bases clipped from V and 6 bases from J, the junction kept 16 bases outside the gene matches. Germline CDR1 and CDR2: KGHSH and LQKENI. This CDR3 is built from 16 residues. The CDR3: CASPPLQGQGFDGYTF. Written as DNA, the CDR3 is TGTGCCAGCCCTCCATTGCAGGGACAGGGTTTTGATGGCTACACCTTC.

The V call is TRBV2, the J call TRBJ2-3, with no clear D. This CDR3 has 11 amino acids. Trimming removed 8 bases from V and 2 bases from J, with 5 bases in between. Germline V lookup: CDR1 SNHLY, CDR2 FYNNEI. The DNA for the CDR3 is TGTGCCAGCGGCAACACAGATACGCAGTATTTT. This sequence encodes CASGNTDTQYF.

The chain combines TRBV18 with TRBJ2-1; TRBD2 matches 8 bases. Germline CDR1 and CDR2: KGHSH and LQKENI. CDR3 length: 13 residues. Trimming at V came to 6 bases and at J to 8 bases, leaving 6 bases not matched to a gene. CDR3 nucleotides: TGTGCCAGCTCCCTCGGGAGGGAGGATGAGCAGTTCTTC. Protein: CASSLGREDEQFF.

The genes are TRBV5-6 and TRBJ2-2, with 9 bases fitting TRBD2. The CDR3 totals 15 residues. J was trimmed by 7 bases and V by 10 bases; bases with no gene match: 14. CDR1 is SGHDT, CDR2 YYEEEE, per germline. CDR3 nucleotide sequence: TGTGCCGGAGCCCTGGGCGGGAGGGCCATCGGGGAGCTGTTTTTT. Translated: CAGALGGRAIGELFF.

This chain joins TRBV5-6 and TRBJ2-6; D may be TRBD1 (6 bases). Looked up from germline, CDR1 is SGHDT and CDR2 is YYEEEE. Trimming left V 1 base short and J 0 bases short, with 14 bases between. This CDR3 is 18 amino acids long. CDR3 region: CASSLRGFEHSGANVLTF. In DNA, the CDR3 is TGTGCCAGCAGCTTGAGGGGGTTCGAGCACTCTGGGGCCAACGTCCTGACTTTC.